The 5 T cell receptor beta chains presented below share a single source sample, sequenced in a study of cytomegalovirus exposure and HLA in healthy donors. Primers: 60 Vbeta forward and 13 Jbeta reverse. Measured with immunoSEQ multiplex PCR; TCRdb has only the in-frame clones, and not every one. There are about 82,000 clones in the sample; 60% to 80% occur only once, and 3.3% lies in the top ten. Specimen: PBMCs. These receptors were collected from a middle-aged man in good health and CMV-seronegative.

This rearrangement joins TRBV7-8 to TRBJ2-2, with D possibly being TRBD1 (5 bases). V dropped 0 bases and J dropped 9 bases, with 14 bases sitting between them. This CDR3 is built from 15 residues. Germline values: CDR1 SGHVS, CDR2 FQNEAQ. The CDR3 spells CASSLAVQGRRELFF. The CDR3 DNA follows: TGTGCCAGCAGCTTAGCGGTCCAGGGAAGGCGGGAGCTGTTTTTT. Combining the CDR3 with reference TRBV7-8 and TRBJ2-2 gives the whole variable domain GAGVSQSPRYKVAKRGQDVALRCDPISGHVSLFWYQQALGQGPEFLTYFQNEAQLDKSGLPSDRFFAERPEGSVSTLKIQRTQQEDSAVYLCASSLAVQGRRELFFGEGSRLTVL.

The CDR3 DNA reads as TGTGCCTGGAGCCACCAGGGCGGCTACAATGAGCAGTTCTTC. Protein: CAWSHQGGYNEQFF. This rearrangement joins TRBV30 to TRBJ2-1; D might be TRBD1 (5 bases). V was clipped by 3 bases and J by 3 bases, with 12 bases between them. This CDR3 region has 14 residues. From germline, CDR1 is GTSNPN and CDR2 SVGIG (reference sequence).

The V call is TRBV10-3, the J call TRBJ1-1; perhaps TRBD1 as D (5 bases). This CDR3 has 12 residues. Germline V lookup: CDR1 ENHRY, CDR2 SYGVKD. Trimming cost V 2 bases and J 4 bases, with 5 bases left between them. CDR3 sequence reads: CAISEDSTEAFF. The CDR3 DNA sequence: TGTGCCATCAGTGAGGACAGCACTGAAGCTTTCTTT.

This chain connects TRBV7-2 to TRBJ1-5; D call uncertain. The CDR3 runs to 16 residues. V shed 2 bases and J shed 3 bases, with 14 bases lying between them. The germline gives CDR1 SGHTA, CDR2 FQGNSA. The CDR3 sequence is CASSLRFERYNQPQHF. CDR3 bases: TGTGCCAGCAGCTTAAGGTTCGAGAGGTACAATCAGCCCCAGCATTTT.

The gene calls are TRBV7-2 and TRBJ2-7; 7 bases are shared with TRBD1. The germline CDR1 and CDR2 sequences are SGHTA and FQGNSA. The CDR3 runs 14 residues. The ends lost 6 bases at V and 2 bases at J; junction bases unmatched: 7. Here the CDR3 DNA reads TGTGCCAGCAGTCAACCAGGGGGACCCTACGAGCAGTACTTC. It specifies CASSQPGGPYEQYF. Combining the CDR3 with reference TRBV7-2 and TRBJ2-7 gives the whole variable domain GAGVSQSPSNKVTEKGKDVELRCDPISGHTALYWYRQSLGQGLEFLIYFQGNSAPDKSGLPSDRFSAERTGGSVSTLTIQRTQQEDSAVYLCASSQPGGPYEQYFGPGTRLTVT.